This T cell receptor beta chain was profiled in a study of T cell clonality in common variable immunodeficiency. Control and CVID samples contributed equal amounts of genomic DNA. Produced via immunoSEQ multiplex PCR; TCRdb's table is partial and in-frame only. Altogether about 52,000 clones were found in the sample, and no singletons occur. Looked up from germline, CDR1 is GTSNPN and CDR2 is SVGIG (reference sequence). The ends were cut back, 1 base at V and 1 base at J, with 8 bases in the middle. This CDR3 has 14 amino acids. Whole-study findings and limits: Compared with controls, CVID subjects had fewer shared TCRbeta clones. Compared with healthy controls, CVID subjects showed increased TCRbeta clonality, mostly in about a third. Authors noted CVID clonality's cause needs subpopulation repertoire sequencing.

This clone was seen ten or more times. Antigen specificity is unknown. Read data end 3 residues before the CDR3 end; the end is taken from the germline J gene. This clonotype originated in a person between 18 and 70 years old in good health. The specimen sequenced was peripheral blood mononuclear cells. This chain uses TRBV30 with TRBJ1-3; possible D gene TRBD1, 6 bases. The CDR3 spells CAWSGGGSGNTIYF. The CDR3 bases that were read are TGTGCCTGGAGTGGAGGGGGTTCTGGAAACACC.